The T cell receptor (beta chain) described here comes from a study of spatial heterogeneity in lung cancer. At the level of the study: Every unique TCR and UMI combination, on average, appeared more than ten times in raw reads.

Time point here: sample taken at primary tumor resection. No cell sorting; template was whole RNA from tumor, lung tissue or PBMC. Turning to this clonotype: This may be a read error, as it is one base from a much larger clone.

This CDR3 contains 14 residues. Looked up from germline, CDR1 is MNHNS and CDR2 is SASEGT. Single TCR cDNA molecules each had their own unique molecular identifier. TCRdb re-analysed the 5' RACE reads in MiXCR, keeping a single row per CDR3 protein. The data show 20,000 to 25,000 distinct CDR3 sequences, roughly 4.2% seen once. Sequenced here: PBMCs, sampled at surgery. This TCR was sampled from a male donor with early-stage non-small cell lung cancer. This rearrangement joins TRBV6-1 to TRBJ2-2; D remains ambiguous. The CDR3 region has the DNA TGTGCCGGCAGTGCCGCAACAGAGACCGGGGAGCTGTTTTTT. Its protein is CAGSAATETGELFF.